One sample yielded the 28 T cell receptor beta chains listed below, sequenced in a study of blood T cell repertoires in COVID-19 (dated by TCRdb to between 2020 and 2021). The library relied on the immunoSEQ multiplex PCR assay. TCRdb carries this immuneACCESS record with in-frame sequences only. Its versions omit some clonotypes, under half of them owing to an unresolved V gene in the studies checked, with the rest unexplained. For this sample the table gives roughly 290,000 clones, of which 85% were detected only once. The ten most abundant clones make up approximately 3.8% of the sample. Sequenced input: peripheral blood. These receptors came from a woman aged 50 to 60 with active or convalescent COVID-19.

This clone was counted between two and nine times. CDR3 sequence: CASETGGLFSNQPQHF. The CDR3 nucleotides are TGTGCCAGCGAGACAGGGGGCTTGTTTAGCAATCAGCCCCAGCATTTT. The rearrangement joins TRBV28 to TRBJ1-5; 10 positions agree with TRBD1. V lost 8 bases and J lost 0; bases outside the gene matches: 7. Per germline, CDR1 MDHEN and CDR2 SYDVKM. There are 16 residues in the CDR3.

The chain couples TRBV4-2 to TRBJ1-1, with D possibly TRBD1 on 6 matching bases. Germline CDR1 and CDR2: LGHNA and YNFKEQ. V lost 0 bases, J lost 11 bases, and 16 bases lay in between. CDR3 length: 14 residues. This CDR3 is CASSQDRRAGEAFF. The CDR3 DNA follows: TGTGCCAGCAGCCAAGATCGGCGAGCAGGGGAGGCTTTCTTT.

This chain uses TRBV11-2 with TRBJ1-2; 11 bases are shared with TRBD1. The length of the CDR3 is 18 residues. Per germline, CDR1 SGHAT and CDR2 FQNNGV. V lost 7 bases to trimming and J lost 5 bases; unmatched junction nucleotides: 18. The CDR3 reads CASNSNRDRGLGLYGYTF. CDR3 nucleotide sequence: TGTGCCAGCAACTCGAACCGGGACAGGGGGTTGGGGCTATATGGCTACACCTTC. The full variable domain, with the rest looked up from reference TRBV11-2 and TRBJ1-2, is EAGVAQSPRYKIIEKRQSVAFWCNPISGHATLYWYQQILGQGPKLLIQFQNNGVVDDSQLPKDRFSAERLKGVDSTLKIQPAKLEDSAVYLCASNSNRDRGLGLYGYTFGSGTRLTVV.

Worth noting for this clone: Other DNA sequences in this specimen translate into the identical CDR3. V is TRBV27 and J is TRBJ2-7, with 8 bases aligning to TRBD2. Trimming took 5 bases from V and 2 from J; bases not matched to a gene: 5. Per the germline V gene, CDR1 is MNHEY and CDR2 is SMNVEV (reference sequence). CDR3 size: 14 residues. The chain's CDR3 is CASSPGTSPYEQYF. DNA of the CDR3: TGTGCCAGCAGTCCCGGGACTAGTCCCTACGAGCAGTACTTC.

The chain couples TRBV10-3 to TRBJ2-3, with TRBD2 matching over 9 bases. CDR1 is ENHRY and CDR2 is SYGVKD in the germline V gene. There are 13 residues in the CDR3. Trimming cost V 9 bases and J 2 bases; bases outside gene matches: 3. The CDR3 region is CAIAGGLTDTQYF. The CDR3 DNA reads TGTGCCATAGCGGGAGGACTCACAGATACGCAGTATTTT.

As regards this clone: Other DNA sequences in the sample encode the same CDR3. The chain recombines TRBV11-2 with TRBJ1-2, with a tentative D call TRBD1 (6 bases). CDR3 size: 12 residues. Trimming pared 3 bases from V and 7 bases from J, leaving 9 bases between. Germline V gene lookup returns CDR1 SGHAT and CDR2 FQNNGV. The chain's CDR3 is CASSFQGSGYTF. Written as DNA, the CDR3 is TGTGCCAGCAGCTTCCAGGGGTCTGGCTACACCTTC.

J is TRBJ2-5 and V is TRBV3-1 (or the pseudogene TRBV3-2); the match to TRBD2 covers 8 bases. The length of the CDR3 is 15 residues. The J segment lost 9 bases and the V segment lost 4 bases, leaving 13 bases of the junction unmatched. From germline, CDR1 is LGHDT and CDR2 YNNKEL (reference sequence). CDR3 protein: CASSPTAGGTSAQYF. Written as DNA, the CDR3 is TGTGCCAGCAGCCCGACGGCGGGGGGCACGTCGGCCCAGTACTTC.

The CDR3 DNA reads as TGCGCCAGCAGCCCTTCGGCAGGGGTCCAGCCCCAGCATTTT. This codes for CASSPSAGVQPQHF. The genes are TRBV5-1 and TRBJ1-5; possibly TRBD1 for D (6 bases). The CDR3 runs to 14 residues. Trimming pared 4 bases from V and 7 bases from J, leaving 15 bases between. CDR1 SGHRS and CDR2 YFSETQ come from the germline V gene.

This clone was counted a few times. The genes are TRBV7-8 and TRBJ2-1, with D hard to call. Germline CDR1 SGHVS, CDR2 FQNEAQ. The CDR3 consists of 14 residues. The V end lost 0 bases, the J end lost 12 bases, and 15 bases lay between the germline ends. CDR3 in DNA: TGTGCCAGCAGCTTAGCCCTGTTGGGCATCGGGCAGTTCTTC. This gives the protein CASSLALLGIGQFF.

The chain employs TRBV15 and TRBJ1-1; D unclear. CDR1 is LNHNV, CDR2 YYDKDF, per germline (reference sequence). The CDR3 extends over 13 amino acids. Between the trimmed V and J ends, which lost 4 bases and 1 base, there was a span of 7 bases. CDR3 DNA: TGTGCCACCAGCAATTTTAAGAACACTGAAGCTTTCTTT. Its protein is CATSNFKNTEAFF.

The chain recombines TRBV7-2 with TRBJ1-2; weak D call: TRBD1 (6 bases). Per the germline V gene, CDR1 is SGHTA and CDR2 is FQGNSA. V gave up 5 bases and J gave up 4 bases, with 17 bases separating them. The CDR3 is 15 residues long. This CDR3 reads CASSLDQTGPYGYTF. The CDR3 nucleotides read TGTGCCAGCAGCCTCGACCAAACAGGGCCCTATGGCTACACCTTC.

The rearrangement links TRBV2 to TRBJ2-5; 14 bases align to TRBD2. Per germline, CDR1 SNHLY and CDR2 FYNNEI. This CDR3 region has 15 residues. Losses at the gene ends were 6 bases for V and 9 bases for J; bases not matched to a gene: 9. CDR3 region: CASSNQGLAGAAQYF. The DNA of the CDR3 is TGTGCCAGCAGCAACCAGGGACTAGCGGGAGCGGCCCAGTACTTC.

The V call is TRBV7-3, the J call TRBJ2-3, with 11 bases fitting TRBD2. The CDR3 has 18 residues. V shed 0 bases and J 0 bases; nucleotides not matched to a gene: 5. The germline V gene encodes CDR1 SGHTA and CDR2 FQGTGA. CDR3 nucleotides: TGTGCCAGCAGCTTAACGGGACTAGCGGAGCCGAGCACAGATACGCAGTATTTT. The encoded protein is CASSLTGLAEPSTDTQYF.

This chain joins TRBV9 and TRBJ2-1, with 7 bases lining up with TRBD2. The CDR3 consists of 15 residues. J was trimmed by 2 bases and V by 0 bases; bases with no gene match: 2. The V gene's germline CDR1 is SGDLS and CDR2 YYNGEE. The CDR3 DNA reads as TGTGCCAGCAGCGTAGGGGACTACACCTACAATGAGCAGTTCTTC. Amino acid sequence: CASSVGDYTYNEQFF.

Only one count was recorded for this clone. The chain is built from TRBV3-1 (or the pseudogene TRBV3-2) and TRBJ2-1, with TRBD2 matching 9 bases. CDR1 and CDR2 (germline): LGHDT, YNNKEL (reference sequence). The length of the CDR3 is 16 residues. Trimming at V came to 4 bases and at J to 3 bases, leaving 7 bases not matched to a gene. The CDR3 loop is CASSPPGTSHYNEQFF. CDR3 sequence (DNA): TGTGCCAGCAGCCCCCCCGGGACTAGCCACTACAATGAGCAGTTCTTC.

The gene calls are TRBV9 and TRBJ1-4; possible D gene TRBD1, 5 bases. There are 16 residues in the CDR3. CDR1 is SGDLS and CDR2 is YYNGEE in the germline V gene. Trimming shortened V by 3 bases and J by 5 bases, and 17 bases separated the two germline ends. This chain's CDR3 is CASSGIPGGSNEKLFF. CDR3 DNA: TGTGCCAGCAGCGGTATCCCCGGGGGATCCAATGAAAAACTGTTTTTT.

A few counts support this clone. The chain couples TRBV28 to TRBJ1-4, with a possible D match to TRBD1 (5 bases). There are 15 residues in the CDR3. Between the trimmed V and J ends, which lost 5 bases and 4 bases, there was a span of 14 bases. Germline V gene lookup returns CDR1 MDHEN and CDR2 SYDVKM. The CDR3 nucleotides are TGTGCCAGCAGTCCCTCCGGGGGTAGTAATGAAAAACTGTTTTTT. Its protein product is CASSPSGGSNEKLFF.

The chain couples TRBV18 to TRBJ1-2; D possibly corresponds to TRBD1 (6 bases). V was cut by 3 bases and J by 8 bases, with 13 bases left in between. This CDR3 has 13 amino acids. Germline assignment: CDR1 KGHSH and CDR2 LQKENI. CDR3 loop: CASSPEQGSGYTF. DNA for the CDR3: TGTGCCAGCTCACCGGAACAGGGAAGCGGCTACACCTTC.

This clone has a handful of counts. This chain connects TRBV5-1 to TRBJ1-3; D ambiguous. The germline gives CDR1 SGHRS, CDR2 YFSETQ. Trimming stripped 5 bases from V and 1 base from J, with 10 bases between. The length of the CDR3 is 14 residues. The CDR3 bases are TGCGCCAGCAGACCTGACACTTCTGGAAACACCATATATTTT. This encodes CASRPDTSGNTIYF.

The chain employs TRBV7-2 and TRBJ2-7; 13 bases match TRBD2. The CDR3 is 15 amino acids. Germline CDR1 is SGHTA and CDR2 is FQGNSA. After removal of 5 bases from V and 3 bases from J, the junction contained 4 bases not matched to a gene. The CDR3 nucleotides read TGTGCCAGCAGCGTCGGACTAGCGGGAGACTACGAGCAGTACTTC. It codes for CASSVGLAGDYEQYF.

The CDR3 DNA reads TGTGCCAGCAGTTTAATCCAGGGGGCGAGAACTGAAGCTTTCTTT. This gives the protein CASSLIQGARTEAFF. The chain recombines TRBV28 with TRBJ1-1, with 8 positions matching TRBD1. Trimming cost V 2 bases and J 5 bases; bases outside gene matches: 7. CDR3 size: 15 residues. CDR1 MDHEN and CDR2 SYDVKM come from the germline V gene.

CDR3 nucleotide sequence: TGCAGCGTGATCAGGGGAGGGACTGAAGCTTTCTTT. Protein sequence: CSVIRGGTEAFF. The chain couples TRBV29-1 to TRBJ1-1, with D tentatively TRBD1 (6 bases). CDR3 size: 12 residues. From germline, CDR1 is SQVTM and CDR2 ANQGSEA. Deletions cut 6 bases from V and 5 bases from J, with 13 bases between.

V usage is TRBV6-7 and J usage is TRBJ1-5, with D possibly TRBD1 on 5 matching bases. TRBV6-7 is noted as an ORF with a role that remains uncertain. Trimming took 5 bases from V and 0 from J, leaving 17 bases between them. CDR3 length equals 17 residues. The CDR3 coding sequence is TGTGCCAGCAGTCGTAGAACAGGAAAGTATAGCAATCAGCCCCAGCATTTT. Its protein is CASSRRTGKYSNQPQHF.

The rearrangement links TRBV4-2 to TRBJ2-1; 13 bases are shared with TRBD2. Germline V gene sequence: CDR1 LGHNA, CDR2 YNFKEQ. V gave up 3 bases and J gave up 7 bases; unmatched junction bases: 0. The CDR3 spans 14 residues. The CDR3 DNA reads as TGTGCCAGCAGCCAGGGACTAGCGGGAAATGAGCAGTTCTTC. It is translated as CASSQGLAGNEQFF.

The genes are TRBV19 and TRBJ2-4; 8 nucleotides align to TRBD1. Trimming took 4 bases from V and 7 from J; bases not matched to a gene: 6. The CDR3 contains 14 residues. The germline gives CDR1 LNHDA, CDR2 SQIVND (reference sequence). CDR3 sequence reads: CASSTQTGVNIQYF. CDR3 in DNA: TGTGCCAGTAGTACGCAGACAGGGGTTAACATTCAGTACTTC.

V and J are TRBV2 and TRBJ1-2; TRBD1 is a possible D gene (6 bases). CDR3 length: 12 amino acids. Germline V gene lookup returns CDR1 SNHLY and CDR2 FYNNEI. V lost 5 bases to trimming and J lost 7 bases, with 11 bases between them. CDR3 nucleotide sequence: TGTGCCAGCAGTAACAGGGATTTTGGCTACACCTTC. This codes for CASSNRDFGYTF. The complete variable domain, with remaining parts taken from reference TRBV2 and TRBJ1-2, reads EPEVTQTPSHQVTQMGQEVILRCVPISNHLYFYWYRQILGQKVEFLVSFYNNEISEKSEIFDDQFSVERPDGSNFTLKIRSTKLEDSAMYFCASSNRDFGYTFGSGTRLTVV.

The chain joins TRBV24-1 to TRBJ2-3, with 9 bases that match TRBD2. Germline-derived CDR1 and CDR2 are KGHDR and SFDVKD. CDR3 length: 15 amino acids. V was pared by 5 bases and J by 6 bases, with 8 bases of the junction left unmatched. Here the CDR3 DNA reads TGTGCCACCAGTGGACTAGCGGCCCCGGTGGATACGCAGTATTTT. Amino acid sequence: CATSGLAAPVDTQYF.

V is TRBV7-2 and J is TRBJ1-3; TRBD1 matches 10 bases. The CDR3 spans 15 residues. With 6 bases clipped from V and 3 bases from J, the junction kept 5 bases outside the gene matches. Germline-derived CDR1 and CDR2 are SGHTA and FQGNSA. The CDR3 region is CASRQDRGVGNTIYF. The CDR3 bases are TGTGCCAGCAGACAGGACAGGGGGGTTGGAAACACCATATATTTT.